Here is one TCR beta chain with its context. The data originate from a study of blood T cell repertoires in COVID-19. Repertoires were generated with immunoSEQ multiplex PCR, while TCRdb's copy carries only in-frame clones and drops some. The table has hundreds of thousands of clones, roughly 90% seen once. With V trimmed by 6 bases and J by 0 bases, 2 bases remained unmatched. Per germline, CDR1 MNHNY and CDR2 SVGAGI (reference sequence). The CDR3 length is 15 residues. This TCR was sampled from a woman aged 45-59 years with acute or convalescent COVID-19. Sequences were obtained from peripheral blood. The rearrangement joins TRBV6-6 to TRBJ2-2; 9 nucleotides match TRBD1. The CDR3 nucleotides read TGTGCCAGCAGCCGACAGGGGGCGAACACCGGGGAGCTGTTTTTT. The encoded protein is CASSRQGANTGELFF.